The 12 T cell receptor beta chains given below trace back to one sample, sequenced in a study of CD8 T cells in Susac syndrome (dated by TCRdb to the late 2010s). Libraries were made using the immunoSEQ multiplex PCR assay. RNA was extracted using the RNeasy kit, and 0.5 to 1 microgram was reverse transcribed with random hexamers. TCRdb cleaned the public reads at Q25 with fastp, built clones with MiXCR and kept in-frame beta chains. A single entry per CDR3 protein holds the most common genes and DNA from its merged rows. The sample table lists roughly 400,000 distinct CDR3 sequences, 75% to 90% of them with a count of one. Approximately 0.12% of the sample lies in the top ten. The sequenced material came from CD8+ T cells from PBMCs. All receptors derive from a human donor with multiple sclerosis.

CDR3 loop: CASSFGGEGAETQYF. The CDR3 region has the DNA TGTGCCAGCAGTTTTGGGGGAGAGGGTGCGGAGACCCAGTACTTC. The J gene is TRBJ2-5, the V gene TRBV27; D tentatively fits TRBD1 or TRBD2 (5 bases each). V gave up 3 bases and J gave up 5 bases, with 16 bases separating them. The CDR3 runs to 15 residues. The germline V gene encodes CDR1 MNHEY and CDR2 SMNVEV (reference sequence).

In DNA form, the CDR3 reads TGCGCCAGCAGCCAAGTAACAGCCCTTAACACTGAAGCTTTCTTT. Translated: CASSQVTALNTEAFF. J is TRBJ1-1 and V is TRBV4-1; D call uncertain. The CDR3 loop spans 15 amino acids. CDR1 is MGHRA, CDR2 YSYEKL, per germline. Between the trimmed V and J ends, which lost 1 base and 2 bases, there was a span of 11 bases.

J is TRBJ1-5 and V is TRBV6-1; 7 bases are a match to TRBD1. Looked up from germline, CDR1 is MNHNS and CDR2 is SASEGT. Trimming removed 7 bases from V and 0 bases from J; junction bases left unmatched: 12. The CDR3 contains 17 residues. The CDR3 loop is CASTAGTAGGSNQPQHF. The DNA of the CDR3 is TGTGCCAGCACCGCCGGGACAGCAGGCGGTAGCAATCAGCCCCAGCATTTT.

The V gene is TRBV4-2, the J gene TRBJ1-3; D call uncertain. With 4 bases removed from V and 3 bases from J, the gap between germline ends came to 13 bases. This CDR3 is 15 amino acids long. Germline V gives CDR1 LGHNA, CDR2 YNFKEQ. CDR3 sequence (DNA): TGTGCCAGCAGCCCGGACGGTTCGAATGGAAACACCATATATTTT. It is translated as CASSPDGSNGNTIYF.

The chain uses TRBV27 and TRBJ2-4; 7 bases map to TRBD1. This CDR3 region has 20 residues. V shed 4 bases and J 0 bases; nucleotides not matched to a gene: 18. Germline V gene sequence: CDR1 MNHEY, CDR2 SMNVEV (reference sequence). The DNA of the CDR3 is TGTGCCAGCAGTTCCTCTCCCCCCAGAAGGACAGGAGTAGCCAAAAACATTCAGTACTTC. This gives the protein CASSSSPPRRTGVAKNIQYF.

This rearrangement joins TRBV6-1 to TRBJ2-7; no clear D gene. V was trimmed by 10 bases and J by 1 base, leaving 2 bases between them. Germline lookup yields CDR1 MNHNS and CDR2 SASEGT. CDR3 length: 9 amino acids. Written as DNA, the CDR3 is TGTGCCACTTCCTACGAGCAGTACTTC. It is translated as CATSYEQYF.

The V and J genes are TRBV4-1 and TRBJ2-2; no definite D call. The CDR3 sequence is 17 residues long. Germline CDR1 reads MGHRA; CDR2 reads YSYEKL. The V end lost 0 bases, the J end lost 1 base, and 12 bases lay between the germline ends. The CDR3 reads CASSQDLGRLNTGELFF. DNA of the CDR3: TGCGCCAGCAGCCAAGATCTGGGCAGGCTGAACACCGGGGAGCTGTTTTTT.

This clonotype was observed once. J is TRBJ2-5 and V is TRBV5-4; TRBD2 is a possible D gene (6 bases). The CDR3 is 13 amino acids. Germline CDR1 reads SGHNT; CDR2 reads YYREEE (reference sequence). V gave up 4 bases and J gave up 2 bases, with 9 bases separating them. The CDR3 DNA is TGTGCCAGCAGCGCCGGGACTCAAGAGACCCAGTACTTC. It codes for CASSAGTQETQYF.

V is TRBV6-5 and J is TRBJ2-7; 10 bases match TRBD1. Germline-derived CDR1 and CDR2 are MNHEY and SVGAGI. The CDR3 has 15 residues. V trimming: 6 bases; J trimming: 0 bases; junction bases outside the gene matches: 5. The CDR3 coding sequence is TGTGCCAGCAGGGCCGGGACAGGGGCCTCCTACGAGCAGTACTTC. Its protein is CASRAGTGASYEQYF.

The rearrangement uses TRBV10-2 and TRBJ2-1; D is unresolved. V lost 4 bases and J lost 8, with 12 bases in between. CDR3 length: 13 amino acids. Germline V CDR1 and CDR2: WSHSY, SAAADI. The DNA of the CDR3 is TGCGCCAGCAGTGGGATAGCTTTACATGAGCAGTTCTTC. Encoded protein: CASSGIALHEQFF.

J is TRBJ1-2 and V is TRBV14; 7 positions match TRBD1. V trimming: 3 bases; J trimming: 5 bases; junction bases outside the gene matches: 12. Germline assignment: CDR1 SGHDN and CDR2 FVKESK. This CDR3 is built from 16 residues. The CDR3 here is CASSHRTGQTIYGYTF. The CDR3 DNA sequence: TGTGCCAGCAGCCATAGGACAGGACAGACAATTTATGGCTACACCTTC.

The gene calls are TRBV10-3 and TRBJ1-2; no clear D gene. Between the trimmed V and J ends, which lost 3 bases and 8 bases, there was a span of 13 bases. Germline V lookup: CDR1 ENHRY, CDR2 SYGVKD. The CDR3 extends over 13 amino acids. The CDR3 bases are TGTGCCATCAGTGACGGTATCTTGGAGGGCTACACCTTC. Protein sequence: CAISDGILEGYTF.